The T cell receptor (beta chain) described here comes from a study of low-dose radiotherapy and immunotherapy resistance in tumors. Study information: The study gave Cohort 2 1 Gy per fraction every two weeks, totaling 13 Gy over 26 weeks. Intravenous ipilimumab 1 mg/kg every six weeks was given with nivolumab 240 mg every two weeks.

TRAV- and TRBV-specific primers were used for first-strand cDNA, which covered alpha and beta chains. Both a constant-region primer and a V-primer adapter served to amplify TCRs across about 20 PCR cycles. Amplification of isolated mRNA was accomplished via in vitro transcription. TCRdb reprocessed the reads with MiXCR, giving one entry per CDR3 protein. This sample yields under 95,000 distinct CDR3 sequences, of which 15% to 20% are seen a single time; less than 3.5% belongs to the top ten. The CDR3 runs to 15 residues. From germline, CDR1 is SGHRS and CDR2 YFSETQ. V was shortened by 7 bases and J by 3 bases, with 18 bases between the two germline ends. Time point in this sample: before trial treatment.

Sequences were derived from PBMCs, sampled before treatment. The rearrangement links TRBV5-1 to TRBJ2-3; D is possibly TRBD1 (7 bases). The origin of this receptor is a male donor with prostate cancer. The CDR3 loop is CASLPGGQITDTQYF. CDR3 in DNA: TGCGCCAGCCTCCCCGGGGGACAGATAACAGATACGCAGTATTTT. Based on the CDR3 plus reference TRBV5-1 and TRBJ2-3, the full variable domain is KAGVTQTPRYLIKTRGQQVTLSCSPISGHRSVSWYQQTPGQGLQFLFEYFSETQRNKGNFPGRFSGRQFSNSRSEMNVSTLELGDSALYLCASLPGGQITDTQYFGPGTRLTVL.